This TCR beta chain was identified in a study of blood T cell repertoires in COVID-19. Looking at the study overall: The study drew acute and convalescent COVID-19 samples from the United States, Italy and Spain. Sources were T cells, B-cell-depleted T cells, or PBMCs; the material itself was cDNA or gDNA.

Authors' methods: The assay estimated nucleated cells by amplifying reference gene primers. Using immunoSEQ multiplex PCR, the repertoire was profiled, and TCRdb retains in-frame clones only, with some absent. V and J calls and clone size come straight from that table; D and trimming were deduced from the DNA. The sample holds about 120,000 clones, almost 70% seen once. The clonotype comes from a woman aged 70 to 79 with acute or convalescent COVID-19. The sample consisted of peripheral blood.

This CDR3 reads CASSKGAGTEAFF. The CDR3 DNA reads as TGTGCCAGTAGTAAGGGGGCCGGAACTGAAGCTTTCTTT. The V gene is TRBV19, the J gene TRBJ1-1; TRBD1 matches at 7 bases. Germline lookup yields CDR1 LNHDA and CDR2 SQIVND (reference sequence). J was trimmed by 5 bases and V by 4 bases; bases with no gene match: 4. The CDR3 runs to 13 residues.